The rows below give T cell receptor beta chains drawn from one sample of a study of T cell changes during pregnancy in multiple sclerosis. Only in-frame clones appear in the TCRdb table, and some are missing; sequencing was by immunoSEQ multiplex PCR. The sample comprises 50,000 or so clones, 95% of which are singletons, and under 6% rests with the top ten. Specimen: CD8+ T cells from peripheral blood mononuclear cells, collected in the first trimester of pregnancy. These TCRs come from a female donor with multiple sclerosis, enrolled in a pregnancy study. CDR3s leave out the opening cysteine and the closing phenylalanine or tryptophan. A D gene is named only where the DNA matches it firmly. For some rows the clone size is stated as once, few or many, or as a class when expanded; others skip it.

d_call v_call clone_size cdr3_aa
- TRBV28 once ASASPRDSDEQY
- TRBV4-2 - ASSQLLSGGTDTQY
TRBD1 TRBV28 - ASSFYAGQGPSNYGYT
- TRBV19 once ASSMYLIGGDTQY
TRBD1 TRBV7-9 once ASSSEETGRREKLF
- TRBV6-4 - ASSESGTGELF
- TRBV19 - ASSMGGPGVEQY
TRBD2 TRBV5-4 - ATSGNTYEQY
- TRBV7-6 - ASSRSYLGGETQY
TRBD2 TRBV5-1 - ASSQSGGDYNEQF
TRBD1 TRBV4-1 - ASSRREGQADTIY
TRBD2 TRBV5-1 - ASSWASGSEQY
- TRBV5-8 - ASSFPVAKNIQY
- TRBV19 - ASSYGTGGNQPQH
TRBD2 TRBV19 - ASSPGLGSYNEQF
TRBD2 TRBV9 - ASSGLRLAGAGEQF
TRBD1 TRBV18 - ASSLARGRDTQY
TRBD2 TRBV19 - ASTYSASGVYNEQF
- TRBV11-2 - ASSLAVPDTQY
- TRBV4-1 - ASSPGQLNEKLF
- TRBV7-9 - ASSSQSEAF
- TRBV30 - AWGWGGEEETQY
TRBD1 TRBV19 once ASSDRVGQPQH
- TRBV27 - ASSLSRGYEQY
- TRBV4-2 - ASSQDPNEDTQY
TRBD1 TRBV10-3 - AISAPPGQGIDEQF
- TRBV19 - ASSNRDNFQETQY
- TRBV7-2 once ASSPHLKNEQF
- TRBV28 - ASSANRDTGT
TRBD2 TRBV4-3 - ASSPNQLAGGPYEQY
TRBD1 TRBV2 - ASSDPGQGAYEQY
TRBD1 TRBV5-1 - ASSLRQGVNTEAF
TRBD1 TRBV4-1 - ASSQPDRGRGNTIY
- TRBV9 - ASSVGAGVNTEAF
TRBD1 TRBV5-1 - ASSLAVQGTYEQY
- TRBV28 - ASSFRGNYEQY
- TRBV9 - ASSVATYNEQF
- TRBV7-9 - ARGGARGRPYEQY
- TRBV2 once ASSGPQETQY
TRBD2 TRBV4-2 - ASSQALAGGTYEQY
TRBD1 TRBV5-1 - ASSSQGAEEKLF
- TRBV2 - ATMDSYEQY
TRBD1 TRBV29-1 - SVVGTGRDGNEQF
TRBD2 TRBV7-9 - AGTLAEETQY
TRBD2 TRBV6-5 - ASRSGLTYEQY
- TRBV6-1 - ASSPETGLNYGYT
- TRBV4-1 - ASSQMAQGAGELF
- TRBV7-9 - ASSLASGTDTQY
TRBD1 TRBV6-4 - ASRDRGGYT
- TRBV12-5 - ASGFWLVTDTQY
- TRBV30 - AWGPGTDTQY
- TRBV27 - ASSPLTGSYGYT
TRBD1 TRBV10-3 - AISVLQGKKLF
TRBD2 TRBV18 - ASSPTGGGEQY
- TRBV6-1 - ASSETGVETGELF
TRBD1 TRBV4-1 once ASSQATGAITGELF
- TRBV30 - AWSPVGHVF